A single sample is the source of the 7 T cell receptor beta chains below, sequenced in a study of blood T cell repertoires in COVID-19. The repertoire was sequenced with immunoSEQ multiplex PCR; TCRdb's copy has only in-frame clones and lacks some. The profile shows 95,000 to 110,000 clones, around 88% of them singletons. The sequencing sample was made of peripheral blood. The receptors originated from a man aged 45 to 65 with active or convalescent COVID-19.

This clone is a singleton in its sample. V gene TRBV4-3 combines with J gene TRBJ1-6; 10 bases are shared with TRBD1. There are 20 residues in the CDR3. Germline CDR1 reads LGHNA; CDR2 reads YSLEER. Trimming took 0 bases from V and 0 from J; bases not matched to a gene: 8. The CDR3 coding sequence is TGCGCCAGCAGCCAAGATATCCCCGGGACAGGGGCCTCCTATAATTCACCCCTCCACTTT. As protein: CASSQDIPGTGASYNSPLHF.

The chain has TRBV2 and TRBJ1-1; a weak D match, TRBD1 (5 bases). Trimming took 6 bases from V and 6 from J, leaving 5 bases between them. The CDR3 spans 10 residues. Per germline, CDR1 SNHLY and CDR2 FYNNEI. The DNA of the CDR3 is TGTGCCAGCAGGACAGCTGAAGCTTTCTTT. This sequence encodes CASRTAEAFF.

J is TRBJ2-7 and V is TRBV18, with TRBD1 matching over 9 bases. Germline V gene lookup returns CDR1 KGHSH and CDR2 LQKENI. The J segment lost 5 bases and the V segment lost 3 bases, leaving 2 bases of the junction unmatched. CDR3 length: 13 residues. The CDR3 here is CASSPRDRDEQYF. The CDR3 DNA reads as TGTGCCAGCTCACCCCGGGACAGGGACGAGCAGTACTTC.

The DNA for the CDR3 is TGTGCCAGCAGTTTACGATTAGCCGATAATTCACCCCTCCACTTT. This gives the protein CASSLRLADNSPLHF. V gene TRBV27 combines with J gene TRBJ1-6, with D hard to call. Trimming pared 2 bases from V and 5 bases from J, leaving 10 bases between. The CDR3 is made up of 15 amino acids. Germline V lookup: CDR1 MNHEY, CDR2 SMNVEV (reference sequence).

The chain is built from TRBV5-6 and TRBJ2-7, with unresolved D. The CDR3 has 15 residues. V dropped 2 bases and J dropped 3 bases, with 15 bases sitting between them. CDR1 is SGHDT and CDR2 is YYEEEE in the germline V gene. CDR3: CASSLSQDNFYEQYF. The CDR3 nucleotides are TGTGCCAGCAGCTTAAGTCAGGATAACTTCTACGAGCAGTACTTC. Full variable domain (missing parts from reference TRBV5-6 and TRBJ2-7): DAGVTQSPTHLIKTRGQQVTLRCSPKSGHDTVSWYQQALGQGPQFIFQYYEEEERQRGNFPDRFSGHQFPNYSSELNVNALLLGDSALYLCASSLSQDNFYEQYFGPGTRLTVT.

The V and J genes are TRBV11-3 and TRBJ2-3; tentatively, D is TRBD1 (6 bases). The CDR3 extends over 14 amino acids. V was shortened by 5 bases and J by 1 base, with 10 bases between the two germline ends. From germline, CDR1 is SGHNT and CDR2 YENEEA. The CDR3: CASSPRQGTDTQYF. As DNA, the CDR3 is TGTGCCAGCAGCCCTCGACAGGGCACAGATACGCAGTATTTT.

The rearrangement uses TRBV4-1 and TRBJ1-1; D is perhaps TRBD1 (5 bases). The V end lost 4 bases, the J end lost 4 bases, and 19 bases lay between the germline ends. Germline V gene data show CDR1 as MGHRA and CDR2 as YSYEKL. This CDR3 contains 16 residues. Here the CDR3 DNA reads TGCGCCAGCAGCCGACGGGCGTGGGGGGAGTTCACTGAAGCTTTCTTT. This codes for CASSRRAWGEFTEAFF.